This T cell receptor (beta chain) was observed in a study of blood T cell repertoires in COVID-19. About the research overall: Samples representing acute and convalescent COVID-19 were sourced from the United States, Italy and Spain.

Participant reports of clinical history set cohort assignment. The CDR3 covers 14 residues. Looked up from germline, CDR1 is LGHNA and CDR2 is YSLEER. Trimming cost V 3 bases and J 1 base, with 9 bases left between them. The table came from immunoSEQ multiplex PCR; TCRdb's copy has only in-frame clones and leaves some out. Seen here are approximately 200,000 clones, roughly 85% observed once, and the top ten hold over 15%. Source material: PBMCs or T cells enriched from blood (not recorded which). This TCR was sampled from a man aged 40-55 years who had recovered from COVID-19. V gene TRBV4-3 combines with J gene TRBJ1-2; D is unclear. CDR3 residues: CASSQYTDNYGYTF. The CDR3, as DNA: TGCGCCAGCAGCCAGTATACAGATAACTATGGCTACACCTTC.